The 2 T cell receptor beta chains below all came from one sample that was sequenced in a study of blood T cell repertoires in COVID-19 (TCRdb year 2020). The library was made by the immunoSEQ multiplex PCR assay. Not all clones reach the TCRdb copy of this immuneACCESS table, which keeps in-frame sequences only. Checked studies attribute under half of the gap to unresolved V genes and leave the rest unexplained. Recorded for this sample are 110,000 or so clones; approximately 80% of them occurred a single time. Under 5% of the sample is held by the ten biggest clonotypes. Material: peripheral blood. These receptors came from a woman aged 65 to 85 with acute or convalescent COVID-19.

CDR3 coding DNA: TGTGCCAGCAGCTCCCGACCGGGACTAGCGGGAGAAACAGATACGCAGTATTTT. The encoded protein is CASSSRPGLAGETDTQYF. The V call is TRBV7-3, the J call TRBJ2-3; 14 positions match TRBD2. The CDR3 spans 18 residues. J was trimmed by 3 bases and V by 4 bases; bases with no gene match: 9. Germline V gives CDR1 SGHTA, CDR2 FQGTGA.

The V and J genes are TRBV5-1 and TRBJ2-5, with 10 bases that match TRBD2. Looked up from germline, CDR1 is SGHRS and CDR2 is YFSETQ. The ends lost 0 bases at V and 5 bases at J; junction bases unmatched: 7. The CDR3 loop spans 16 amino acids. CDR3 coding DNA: TGCGCCAGCAGCTTGGTATCTAGCGGGAGAAGGGAGACCCAGTACTTC. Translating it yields CASSLVSSGRRETQYF.